Listed below are T cell receptor beta chains from one sample, sequenced in a study of CD8 T cells in ankylosing spondylitis. TCRdb re-analysed the 5' RACE reads in MiXCR, keeping a single row per CDR3 protein. The data show around 330,000 distinct CDR3 sequences, with around a tenth seen just once and roughly 9% held by the top ten. The sample was blood, either unsorted or a sorted T cell fraction (not recorded which). The receptors were sampled from a female donor with ankylosing spondylitis or in good health (not recorded which). Both conserved end residues are part of each CDR3. A D gene is named only where the DNA matches it firmly. Expanded clones get a size class; other rows say once, few or many, or leave the size out.

CARPMYPDLPQGPSEQFF | TGCGCCAGGCCTATGTATCCCGACCTACCCCAGGGCCCCAGTGAGCAGTTCTTC | . | TRBV5-1 | many | TRBJ2-1 | 18
CASSTQGNPYEQYF | TGCGCCAGCAGCACACAGGGAAATCCCTACGAGCAGTACTTC | . | TRBV5-1 | many | TRBJ2-7 | 14
CSARPLAKNIQYF | TGCAGTGCTAGGCCACTAGCCAAAAACATTCAGTACTTC | . | TRBV20-1 | many | TRBJ2-4 | 13
CASSSSSYNSPLHF | TGCGCCAGCAGCTCGAGCTCCTATAATTCACCCCTCCACTTT | . | TRBV5-1 | many | TRBJ1-6 | 14
CASSPREGPGSIQYF | TGTGCCAGCAGCCCCAGGGAAGGGCCAGGAAGCATTCAGTACTTC | . | TRBV5-5 | . | TRBJ2-4 | 15
CASSSHPGQGQDEQYF | TGTGCCAGCAGCTCCCACCCGGGACAGGGGCAAGACGAGCAGTACTTC | TRBD1 | TRBV7-8 | few | TRBJ2-7 | 16
CSAEGAVVPQETQYF | TGCAGTGCCGAGGGGGCAGTCGTCCCCCAAGAGACCCAGTACTTC | TRBD1 | TRBV20-1 | many | TRBJ2-5 | 15
CASRATGVGTEAFF | TGTGCCAGCAGGGCGACAGGGGTGGGCACTGAAGCTTTCTTT | TRBD1 | TRBV12-3/TRBV12-4 | few | TRBJ1-1 | 14
CASTPAGVVGNEQFF | TGTGCCAGCACCCCTGCGGGAGTTGTAGGCAATGAGCAGTTCTTC | TRBD2 | TRBV2 | . | TRBJ2-1 | 15
CASSYSQGPGTNQPQHF | TGTGCCAGCAGTTACTCACAGGGTCCAGGAACGAATCAGCCCCAGCATTTT | . | TRBV6-5 | many | TRBJ1-5 | 17
CASSLTGRDNEQFF | TGTGCCAGCAGCTTAACGGGTAGAGACAATGAGCAGTTCTTC | . | TRBV7-2 | many | TRBJ2-1 | 14
CSALAEQGSNSPLHF | TGCAGTGCTTTGGCGGAACAGGGGTCGAATTCACCCCTCCACTTT | TRBD1 | TRBV20-1 | many | TRBJ1-6 | 15
CSARGQALGFQETQYF | TGCAGTGCTAGGGGACAGGCTCTCGGTTTCCAAGAGACCCAGTACTTC | TRBD1 | TRBV20-1 | . | TRBJ2-5 | 16
CSVEDPGTGYGYTF | TGCAGCGTTGAAGATCCAGGGACGGGCTATGGCTACACCTTC | . | TRBV29-1 | . | TRBJ1-2 | 14
CASSLDGGTSQPQHF | TGCGCCAGCAGCCTCGACGGAGGTACTTCTCAGCCCCAGCATTTT | . | TRBV5-1 | few | TRBJ1-5 | 15
CASSQEGWNEQFF | TGCGCCAGCAGCCAGGAAGGGTGGAATGAGCAGTTCTTC | . | TRBV4-3 | many | TRBJ2-1 | 13
CASSKAGAQTGELFF | TGTGCCAGCAGTAAAGCAGGAGCCCAAACCGGGGAGCTGTTTTTT | . | TRBV7-8 | . | TRBJ2-2 | 15
CASRYYGYTF | TGTGCCAGCAGGTACTATGGCTACACCTTC | . | TRBV28 | many | TRBJ1-2 | 10
CSVEVVVPNEQFF | TGCAGCGTTGAAGTGGTGGTCCCCAATGAGCAGTTCTTC | . | TRBV29-1 | few | TRBJ2-1 | 13
CSVAVGDEQFF | TGCAGTGTGGCCGTAGGCGATGAGCAGTTCTTC | . | TRBV20-1 | many | TRBJ2-1 | 11
CASSPGIIYSTDTQYF | TGTGCCAGCAGTCCCGGGATCATCTATTCCACAGATACGCAGTATTTT | . | TRBV7-9 | many | TRBJ2-3 | 16
CSATAGGSGNQPQHF | TGCAGTGCAACCGCCGGGGGATCGGGCAATCAGCCCCAGCATTTT | . | TRBV20-1 | few | TRBJ1-5 | 15
CASSQSGAYFYEQYF | TGTGCCAGCAGCCAATCGGGTGCTTACTTCTACGAGCAGTACTTC | . | TRBV3-1 | many | TRBJ2-7 | 15
CSARDRRQGASGANVLTF | TGCAGTGCTAGAGATCGGAGACAGGGGGCGTCTGGGGCCAACGTCCTGACTTTC | TRBD1 | TRBV20-1 | . | TRBJ2-6 | 18
CASSGWDRGLSSYNEQFF | TGTGCCAGCAGTGGGTGGGACAGGGGACTGAGCTCCTACAATGAGCAGTTCTTC | TRBD1 | TRBV6-1 | many | TRBJ2-1 | 18
CSVVSRLLETQYF | TGCAGCGTTGTAAGCAGATTATTAGAGACCCAGTACTTC | . | TRBV29-1 | many | TRBJ2-5 | 13